The clone carrying this T cell receptor beta chain was counted only a few times. What it recognizes is unknown. The data derive from a study of CD8+ T cells in alopecia areata. Study-level information: It was oral tofacitinib, at 5 to 10 mg twice daily, that treated patients received.

As the sequencing template, cDNA was produced by extracting RNA and reverse transcribing it. Method: immunoSEQ multiplex PCR; TCRdb's copy keeps in-frame clones and lacks some. Seen here are 85,000 to 95,000 clones, about two thirds observed once, and the top ten hold around 15%. Study-level findings and limits: With tofacitinib ongoing, many expanded lesional clones persisted in both scalp and blood.

Treatment meaning: oral pan-JAK inhibitor, 5-10 mg twice daily. Sequenced material: CD8+ T cells sorted from blood, taken around week 44, from a patient treated with tofacitinib. The source of this sequence is a human donor with alopecia areata.

The CDR3 bases are TGTGCCAGCAGCTTAGCCGGTGGGCCCCAAAGTACCTACGAGCAGTACTTC. This translates into CASSLAGGPQSTYEQYF. The chain carries TRBV7-2 and TRBJ2-7; D is undetermined. Looked up from germline, CDR1 is SGHTA and CDR2 is FQGNSA. This CDR3 is built from 17 residues. V was cut by 0 bases and J by 2 bases, with 17 bases left in between.